Listed below are T cell receptor beta chains from one sample, sequenced in a study of blood T cells in healthy people across ages. MiXCR, applied by TCRdb to the 5' RACE reads, yields one record per CDR3 protein. The sample holds about a million distinct CDR3 sequences, 35% to 40% seen once. Sequenced sample: blood. The receptors originated from a man in his late teens or twenties in good health. Both conserved end residues are part of each CDR3. A D gene is named only where the DNA matches it firmly. Clone size, where shown, is once, few, many, or a class for clones that have expanded.

NA NA TRBJ1-4 TRBV6-2/TRBV6-3 CASRTVGAREKLFF TGTGCCAGCAGAACGGTAGGGGCCAGAGAAAAACTGTTTTTT
NA TRBD2 TRBJ2-5 TRBV29-1 CSVEARGVGETQYF TGCAGCGTTGAAGCCCGGGGGGTCGGAGAGACCCAGTACTTC
NA NA TRBJ2-2 TRBV7-2 CASSLVPENTGELFF TGTGCCAGCAGCTTAGTTCCGGAGAACACCGGGGAGCTGTTTTTT
few NA TRBJ1-2 TRBV6-1 CASILRGTNYGYTF TGTGCCAGCATCCTCAGGGGAACTAACTATGGCTACACCTTC
NA NA TRBJ1-2 TRBV4-1 CASSQVAVGGYTF TGCGCCAGCAGCCAAGTAGCGGTCGGTGGCTACACCTTC
few NA TRBJ1-5 TRBV3-1 CASSQGSGWPQHF TGTGCCAGCAGCCAGGGGTCAGGTTGGCCCCAGCATTTT
NA NA TRBJ2-2 TRBV20-1 CSALNGELFF TGCAGTGCTCTCAACGGGGAGCTGTTTTTT
NA NA TRBJ1-3 TRBV27 CASSSRGDSGNTIYF TGTGCCAGCAGTTCGAGAGGTGACTCTGGAAACACCATATATTTT
NA NA TRBJ2-4 TRBV6-2/TRBV6-3 CASSYDYFGHNEQYF TGTGCCAGCAGTTACGATTATTTTGGTCACAATGAGCAGTACTTC
NA TRBD1 TRBJ1-2 TRBV27 CASSSGQGLLFGGYTF TGTGCCAGCAGTTCGGGACAGGGGCTTCTTTTTGGTGGCTACACCTTC
NA TRBD1 TRBJ1-1 TRBV5-1 CACSLPGQSNTEAFF TGCGCCTGCAGCTTGCCGGGACAGTCGAACACTGAAGCTTTCTTT
NA NA TRBJ2-7 TRBV7-9 CASSRIGATSYEQYF TGTGCCAGCAGCAGAATTGGGGCGACTTCCTACGAGCAGTACTTC
NA NA TRBJ1-1 TRBV6-5 CASSEDPNMNTEAFF TGTGCCAGCAGTGAGGACCCAAACATGAACACTGAAGCTTTCTTT
NA NA TRBJ1-4 TRBV6-5 CASSYYPRTVNEKLFF TGTGCCAGCAGTTACTACCCCCGGACAGTTAATGAAAAACTGTTTTTT
few NA TRBJ1-5 TRBV6-2/TRBV6-3 CATLRGYNQPQHF TGTGCCACTCTTCGGGGATACAATCAGCCCCAGCATTTT